The entry that follows covers one T cell receptor (beta chain) sequence. This record belongs to a study of blood T cell repertoires in COVID-19. Overall study: Spain, Italy and the United States supplied samples that represented acute and convalescent COVID-19.

The authors' processing: Amplification of reference gene primers provided the estimated nucleated cell counts. TCRdb keeps only in-frame clones here, not all; method: immunoSEQ multiplex PCR. That table gives V, J and clone size, and the DNA gave D and trimming. The table lists over 20,000 clones, around 81% of them singletons. Trimming cost V 0 bases and J 11 bases; bases outside gene matches: 10. This CDR3 contains 16 residues. The germline V gene encodes CDR1 LNHNV and CDR2 YYDKDF (reference sequence). This TCR derives from a man between 65 and 85 years old with acute or convalescent COVID-19. The V call is TRBV15, the J call TRBJ1-6, with TRBD1 matching 7 bases. Sequencing was done on a sample of peripheral blood. The CDR3 region has the DNA TGTGCCACCAGCAGAGACCTCCGACAGGGCGGCACACCCCTCCACTTT. Its protein is CATSRDLRQGGTPLHF.